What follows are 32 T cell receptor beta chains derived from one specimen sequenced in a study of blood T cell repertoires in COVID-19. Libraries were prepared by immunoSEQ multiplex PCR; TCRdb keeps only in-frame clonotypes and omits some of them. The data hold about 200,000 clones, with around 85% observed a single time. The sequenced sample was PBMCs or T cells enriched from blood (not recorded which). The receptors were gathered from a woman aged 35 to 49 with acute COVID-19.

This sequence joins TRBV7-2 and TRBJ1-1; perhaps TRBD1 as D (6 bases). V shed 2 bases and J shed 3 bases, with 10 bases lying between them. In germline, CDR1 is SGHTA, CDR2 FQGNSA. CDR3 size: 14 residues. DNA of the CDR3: TGTGCCAGCAGCTTAATTCAGGGGCACACTGAAGCTTTCTTT. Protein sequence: CASSLIQGHTEAFF.

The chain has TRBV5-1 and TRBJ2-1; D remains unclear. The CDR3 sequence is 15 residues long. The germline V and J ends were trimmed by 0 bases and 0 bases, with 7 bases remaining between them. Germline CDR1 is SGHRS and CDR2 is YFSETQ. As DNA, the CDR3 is TGCGCCAGCAGCTTGGTCGATAGCTCCTACAATGAGCAGTTCTTC. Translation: CASSLVDSSYNEQFF.

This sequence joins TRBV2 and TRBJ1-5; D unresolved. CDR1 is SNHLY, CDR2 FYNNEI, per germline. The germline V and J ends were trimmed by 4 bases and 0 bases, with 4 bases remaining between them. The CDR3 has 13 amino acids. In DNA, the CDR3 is TGTGCCAGCAGTGTCCTTAGCAATCAGCCCCAGCATTTT. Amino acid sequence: CASSVLSNQPQHF.

CDR3 loop: CASSRDLGDEQYF. Here the CDR3 DNA reads TGTGCCAGTAGCCGGGACTTAGGCGACGAGCAGTACTTC. The chain carries TRBV19 and TRBJ2-7; D is perhaps TRBD2 (6 bases). Germline assignment: CDR1 LNHDA and CDR2 SQIVND (reference sequence). CDR3 size: 13 residues. Trimming pared 6 bases from V and 5 bases from J, leaving 14 bases between.

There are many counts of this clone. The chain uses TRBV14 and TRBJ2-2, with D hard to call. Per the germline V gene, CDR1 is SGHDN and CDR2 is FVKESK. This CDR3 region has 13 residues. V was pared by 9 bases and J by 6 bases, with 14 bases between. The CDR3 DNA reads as TGTGCCAGACCCAACAGATCGTCCGGGGAGCTGTTTTTT. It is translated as CARPNRSSGELFF.

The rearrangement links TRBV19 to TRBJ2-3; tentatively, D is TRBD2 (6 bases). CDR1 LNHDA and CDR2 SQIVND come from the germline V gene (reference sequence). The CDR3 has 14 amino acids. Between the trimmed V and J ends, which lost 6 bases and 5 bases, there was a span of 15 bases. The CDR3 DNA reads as TGTGCCAGTAGAGGGGAAGGGAGGATAGATACGCAGTATTTT. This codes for CASRGEGRIDTQYF. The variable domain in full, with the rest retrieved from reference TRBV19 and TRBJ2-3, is DGGITQSPKYLFRKEGQNVTLSCEQNLNHDAMYWYRQDPGQGLRLIYYSQIVNDFQKGDIAEGYSVSREKKESFPLTVTSAQKNPTAFYLCASRGEGRIDTQYFGPGTRLTVL.

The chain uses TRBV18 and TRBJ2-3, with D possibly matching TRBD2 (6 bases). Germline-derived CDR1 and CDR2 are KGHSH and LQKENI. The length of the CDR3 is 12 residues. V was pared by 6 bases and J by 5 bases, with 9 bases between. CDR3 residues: CASSQGGDTQYF. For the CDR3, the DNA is TGTGCCAGCTCTCAGGGAGGAGATACGCAGTATTTT.

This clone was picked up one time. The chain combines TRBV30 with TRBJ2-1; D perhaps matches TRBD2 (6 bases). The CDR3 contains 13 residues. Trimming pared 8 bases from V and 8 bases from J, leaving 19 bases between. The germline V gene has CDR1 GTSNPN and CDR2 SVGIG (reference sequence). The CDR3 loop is CARSLRETDEQFF. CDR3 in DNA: TGTGCCCGATCCCTCCGGGAGACAGATGAGCAGTTCTTC.

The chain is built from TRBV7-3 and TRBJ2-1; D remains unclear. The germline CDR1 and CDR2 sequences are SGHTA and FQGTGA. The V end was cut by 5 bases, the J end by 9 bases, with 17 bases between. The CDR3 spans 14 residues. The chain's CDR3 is CASSPGQARREQFF. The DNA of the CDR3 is TGTGCCAGCAGCCCCGGCCAGGCTCGCCGTGAGCAGTTCTTC.

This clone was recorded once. CDR3 coding DNA: TGCAGCGCCGGCGGACTAGCAGGCCGATACAATGAGCAGTTCTTC. It codes for CSAGGLAGRYNEQFF. The V gene is TRBV29-1, the J gene TRBJ2-1, with 8 bases that match TRBD2. The CDR3 contains 15 residues. V shed 7 bases, J shed 4 bases, and the junction held 12 bases outside the gene matches. The V gene's germline CDR1 is SQVTM and CDR2 ANQGSEA.

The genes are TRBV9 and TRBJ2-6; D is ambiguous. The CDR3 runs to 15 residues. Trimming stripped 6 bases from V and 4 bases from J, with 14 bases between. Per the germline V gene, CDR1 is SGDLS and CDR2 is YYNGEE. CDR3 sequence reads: CASNTPVAGANVLTF. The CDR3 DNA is TGTGCCAGCAACACGCCGGTAGCCGGGGCCAACGTCCTGACTTTC.

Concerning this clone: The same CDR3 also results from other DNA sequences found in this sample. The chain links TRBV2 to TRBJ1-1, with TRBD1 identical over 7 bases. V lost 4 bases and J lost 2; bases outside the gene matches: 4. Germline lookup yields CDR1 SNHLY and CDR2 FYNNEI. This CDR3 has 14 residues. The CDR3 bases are TGTGCCAGCAGTGGACAGGGACGAAACACTGAAGCTTTCTTT. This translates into CASSGQGRNTEAFF.

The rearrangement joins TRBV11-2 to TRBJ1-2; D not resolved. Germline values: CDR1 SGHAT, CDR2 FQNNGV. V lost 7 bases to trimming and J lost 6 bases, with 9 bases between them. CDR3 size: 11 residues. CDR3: CASTPPDGYTF. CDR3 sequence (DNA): TGTGCCAGCACCCCCCCCGATGGCTACACCTTC.

CDR3: CASSITGTSSETQYF. The CDR3 DNA sequence: TGTGCCAGTAGTATTACTGGGACTAGCTCTGAGACCCAGTACTTC. V gene TRBV19 combines with J gene TRBJ2-5; 9 bases are shared with TRBD2. Germline V gene data show CDR1 as LNHDA and CDR2 as SQIVND (reference sequence). The trim removed 3 bases at V and 5 bases at J, leaving 7 bases unmatched. This CDR3 comprises 15 residues.

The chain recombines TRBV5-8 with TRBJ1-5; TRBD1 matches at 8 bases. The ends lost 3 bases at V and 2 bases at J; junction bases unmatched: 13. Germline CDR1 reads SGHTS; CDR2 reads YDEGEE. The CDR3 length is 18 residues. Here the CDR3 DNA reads TGTGCCAGCAGCTCCGGACAGGGCACGTCTGGGGGCAATCAGCCCCAGCATTTT. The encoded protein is CASSSGQGTSGGNQPQHF.

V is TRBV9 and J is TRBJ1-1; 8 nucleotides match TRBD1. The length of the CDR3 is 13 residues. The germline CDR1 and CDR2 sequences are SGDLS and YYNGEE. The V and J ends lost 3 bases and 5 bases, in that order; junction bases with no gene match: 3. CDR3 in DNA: TGTGCCAGCAGCGGCCAGGGGGCGACTGAAGCTTTCTTT. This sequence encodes CASSGQGATEAFF.

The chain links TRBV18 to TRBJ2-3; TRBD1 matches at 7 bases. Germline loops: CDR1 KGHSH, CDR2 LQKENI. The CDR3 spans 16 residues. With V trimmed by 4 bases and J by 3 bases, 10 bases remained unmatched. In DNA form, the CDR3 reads TGTGCCAGCTCACTCACCCGACCGGGACAGACAGATACGCAGTATTTT. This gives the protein CASSLTRPGQTDTQYF.

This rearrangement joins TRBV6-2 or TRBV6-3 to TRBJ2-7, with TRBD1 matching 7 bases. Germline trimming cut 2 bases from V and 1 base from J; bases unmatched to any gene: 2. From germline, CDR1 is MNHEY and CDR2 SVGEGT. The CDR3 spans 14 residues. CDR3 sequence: CASSYVDRSYEQYF. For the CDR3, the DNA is TGTGCCAGCAGTTACGTGGACAGGTCCTACGAGCAGTACTTC.

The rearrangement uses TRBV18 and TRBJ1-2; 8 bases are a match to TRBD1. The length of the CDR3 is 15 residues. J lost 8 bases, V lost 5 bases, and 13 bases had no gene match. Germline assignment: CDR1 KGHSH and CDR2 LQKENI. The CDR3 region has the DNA TGTGCCAGCTCAGTCTCCGGGACAGGCCCCCAAGGCTACACCTTC. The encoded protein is CASSVSGTGPQGYTF.

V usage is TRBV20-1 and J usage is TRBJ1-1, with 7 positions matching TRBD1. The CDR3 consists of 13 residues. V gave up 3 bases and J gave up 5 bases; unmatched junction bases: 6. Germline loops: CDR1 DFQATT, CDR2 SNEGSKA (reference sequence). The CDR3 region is CSASPTGETEAFF. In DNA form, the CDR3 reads TGCAGTGCTAGTCCAACAGGGGAAACTGAAGCTTTCTTT.

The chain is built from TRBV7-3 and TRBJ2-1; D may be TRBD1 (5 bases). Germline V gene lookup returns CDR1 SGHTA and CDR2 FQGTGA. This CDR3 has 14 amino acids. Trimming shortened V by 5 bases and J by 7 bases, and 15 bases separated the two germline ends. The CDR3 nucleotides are TGTGCCAGCAGCAGTGGACACCGCCAGAATGAGCAGTTCTTC. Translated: CASSSGHRQNEQFF.

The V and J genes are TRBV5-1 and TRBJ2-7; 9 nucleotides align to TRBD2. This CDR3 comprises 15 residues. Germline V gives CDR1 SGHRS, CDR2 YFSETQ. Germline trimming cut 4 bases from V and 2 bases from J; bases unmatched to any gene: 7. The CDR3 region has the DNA TGCGCCAGCAGCGGCGGTGCTAGCGGGACCTACGAGCAGTACTTC. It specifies CASSGGASGTYEQYF.

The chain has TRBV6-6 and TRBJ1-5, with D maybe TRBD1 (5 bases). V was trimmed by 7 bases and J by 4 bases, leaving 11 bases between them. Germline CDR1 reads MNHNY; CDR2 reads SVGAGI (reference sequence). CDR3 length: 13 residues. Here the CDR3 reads CASTTGTNQPQHF. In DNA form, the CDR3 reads TGTGCCAGCACCACCGGGACTAATCAGCCCCAGCATTTT.

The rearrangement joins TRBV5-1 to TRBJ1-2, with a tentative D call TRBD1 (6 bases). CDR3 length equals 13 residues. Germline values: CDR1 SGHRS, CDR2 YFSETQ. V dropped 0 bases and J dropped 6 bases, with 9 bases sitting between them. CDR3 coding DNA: TGCGCCAGCAGCTTGGACAGGGACGATGGCTACACCTTC. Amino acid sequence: CASSLDRDDGYTF.

CDR3 in DNA: TGTGCCAGCAGCCAAGAAGGCACACAGACCTCCTATGGCTACACCTTC. As protein: CASSQEGTQTSYGYTF. The chain recombines TRBV3-1 (or the pseudogene TRBV3-2) with TRBJ1-2; D is undetermined. The CDR3 loop spans 16 amino acids. Germline-derived CDR1 and CDR2 are LGHDT and YNNKEL (reference sequence). V was trimmed by 0 bases and J by 4 bases, leaving 15 bases between them.

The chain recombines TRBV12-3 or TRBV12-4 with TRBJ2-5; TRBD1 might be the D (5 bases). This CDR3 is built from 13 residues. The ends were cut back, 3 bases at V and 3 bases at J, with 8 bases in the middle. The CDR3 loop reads CASSFSREETQYF. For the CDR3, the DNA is TGTGCCAGCAGTTTCTCCAGGGAAGAGACCCAGTACTTC.

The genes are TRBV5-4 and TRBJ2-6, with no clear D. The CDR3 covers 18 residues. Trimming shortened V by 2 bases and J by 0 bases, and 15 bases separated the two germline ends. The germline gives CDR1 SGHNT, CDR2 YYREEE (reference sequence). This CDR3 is CASSFGVFLNSGANVLTF. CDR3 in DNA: TGTGCCAGCAGCTTCGGTGTTTTTCTGAACTCTGGGGCCAACGTCCTGACTTTC.

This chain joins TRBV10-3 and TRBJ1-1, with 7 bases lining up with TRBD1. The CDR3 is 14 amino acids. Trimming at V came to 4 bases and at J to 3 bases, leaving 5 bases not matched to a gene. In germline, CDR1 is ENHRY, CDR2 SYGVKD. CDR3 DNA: TGTGCCATCAGTGGGAGGGACAGTTACACTGAAGCTTTCTTT. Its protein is CAISGRDSYTEAFF.

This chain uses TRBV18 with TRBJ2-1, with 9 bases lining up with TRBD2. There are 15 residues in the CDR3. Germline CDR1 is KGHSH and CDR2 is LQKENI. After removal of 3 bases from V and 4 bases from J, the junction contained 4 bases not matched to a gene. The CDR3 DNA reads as TGTGCCAGCTCACCGGCTAGCGGGGCTTACAATGAGCAGTTCTTC. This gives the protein CASSPASGAYNEQFF. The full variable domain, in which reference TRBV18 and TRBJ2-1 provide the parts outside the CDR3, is NAGVMQNPRHLVRRRGQEARLRCSPMKGHSHVYWYRQLPEEGLKFMVYLQKENIIDESGMPKERFSAEFPKEGPSILRIQQVVRGDSAAYFCASSPASGAYNEQFFGPGTRLTVL.

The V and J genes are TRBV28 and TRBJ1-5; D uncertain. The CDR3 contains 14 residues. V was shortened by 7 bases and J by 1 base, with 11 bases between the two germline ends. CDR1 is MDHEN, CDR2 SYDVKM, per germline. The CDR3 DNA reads TGTGCCAGCATCTCTCCCCCGAGCAATCAGCCCCAGCATTTT. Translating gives CASISPPSNQPQHF.

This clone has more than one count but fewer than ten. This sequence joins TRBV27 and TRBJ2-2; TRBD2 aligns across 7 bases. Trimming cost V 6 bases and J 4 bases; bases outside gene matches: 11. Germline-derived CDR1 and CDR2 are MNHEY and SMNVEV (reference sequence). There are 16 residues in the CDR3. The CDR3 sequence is CASSSPSGPFTGELFF. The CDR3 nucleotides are TGTGCCAGCAGCTCCCCTAGCGGACCTTTCACCGGGGAGCTGTTTTTT.

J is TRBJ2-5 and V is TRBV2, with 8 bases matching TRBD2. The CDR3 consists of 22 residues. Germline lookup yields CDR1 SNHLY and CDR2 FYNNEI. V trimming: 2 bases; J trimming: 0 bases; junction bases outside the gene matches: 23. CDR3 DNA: TGTGCCAGCAGTGAATCCCCTCCAGGCGGAGCGGGAGAGGGGGGGTACCAAGAGACCCAGTACTTC. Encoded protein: CASSESPPGGAGEGGYQETQYF.